This T cell receptor (beta chain) was sequenced in a study of blood T cell repertoires in COVID-19. The CDR3 spans 15 residues. CDR1 SGHRS and CDR2 YFSETQ come from the germline V gene. Trimming removed 0 bases from V and 0 bases from J, with 7 bases in between. Method: immunoSEQ multiplex PCR; TCRdb's copy keeps in-frame clones and lacks some. The sample includes approximately 130,000 clones, 84% of them seen just once. This clonotype was sampled from a human donor in a cohort sampled during active COVID-19. The genes are TRBV5-1 and TRBJ1-3, with D possibly TRBD1 on 5 matching bases. Input material: peripheral blood. The CDR3 DNA reads TGCGCCAGCAGCTTGGGACAGTACTCTGGAAACACCATATATTTT. Protein: CASSLGQYSGNTIYF.